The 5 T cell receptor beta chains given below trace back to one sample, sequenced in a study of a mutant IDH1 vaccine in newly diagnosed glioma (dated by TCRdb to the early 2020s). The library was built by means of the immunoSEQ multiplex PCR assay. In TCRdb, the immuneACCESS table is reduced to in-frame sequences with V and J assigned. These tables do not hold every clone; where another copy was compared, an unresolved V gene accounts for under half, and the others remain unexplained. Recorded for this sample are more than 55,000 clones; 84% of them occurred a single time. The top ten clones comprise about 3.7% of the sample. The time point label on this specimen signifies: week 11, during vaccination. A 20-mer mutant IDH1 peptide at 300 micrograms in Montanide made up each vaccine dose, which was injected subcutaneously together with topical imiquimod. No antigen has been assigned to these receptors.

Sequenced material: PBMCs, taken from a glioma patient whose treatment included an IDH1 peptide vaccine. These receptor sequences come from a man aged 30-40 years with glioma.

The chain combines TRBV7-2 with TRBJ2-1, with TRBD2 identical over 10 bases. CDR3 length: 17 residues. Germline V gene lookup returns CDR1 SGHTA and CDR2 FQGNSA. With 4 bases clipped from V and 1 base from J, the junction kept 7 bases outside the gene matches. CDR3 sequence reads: CASSSYSGGSSYNEQFF. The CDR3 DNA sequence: TGTGCCAGCAGCTCCTATAGCGGGGGGTCGTCCTACAATGAGCAGTTCTTC.

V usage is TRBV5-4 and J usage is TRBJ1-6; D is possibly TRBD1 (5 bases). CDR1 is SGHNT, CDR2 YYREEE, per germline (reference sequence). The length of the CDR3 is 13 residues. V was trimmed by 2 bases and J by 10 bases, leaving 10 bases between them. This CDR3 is CASSFDSGSPLHF. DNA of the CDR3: TGTGCCAGCAGCTTTGACAGCGGCTCACCCCTCCACTTT.

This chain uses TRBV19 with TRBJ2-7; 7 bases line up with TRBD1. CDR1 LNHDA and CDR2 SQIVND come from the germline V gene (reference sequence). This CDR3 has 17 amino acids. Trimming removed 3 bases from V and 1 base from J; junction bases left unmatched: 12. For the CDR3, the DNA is TGTGCCAGTAGTATTAAACAGGGGCCACCTTTATCCTACGAGCAGTACTTC. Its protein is CASSIKQGPPLSYEQYF.

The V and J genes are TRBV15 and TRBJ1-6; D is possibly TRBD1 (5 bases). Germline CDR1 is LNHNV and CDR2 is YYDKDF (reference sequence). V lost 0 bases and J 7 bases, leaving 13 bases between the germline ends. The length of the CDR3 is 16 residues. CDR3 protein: CATSRDPPRANSPLHF. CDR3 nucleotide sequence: TGTGCCACCAGCAGAGATCCCCCCAGGGCCAATTCACCCCTCCACTTT.

CDR3 loop: CATSTSGDEKLFF. CDR3 nucleotides: TGTGCCACCAGCACCTCAGGGGATGAAAAACTGTTTTTT. The chain is built from TRBV15 and TRBJ1-4, with D possibly matching TRBD1 (6 bases). The V gene lost 4 bases and the J gene lost 6 bases, with 9 bases spanning the gap. CDR3 length: 13 residues. Germline lookup yields CDR1 LNHNV and CDR2 YYDKDF (reference sequence).